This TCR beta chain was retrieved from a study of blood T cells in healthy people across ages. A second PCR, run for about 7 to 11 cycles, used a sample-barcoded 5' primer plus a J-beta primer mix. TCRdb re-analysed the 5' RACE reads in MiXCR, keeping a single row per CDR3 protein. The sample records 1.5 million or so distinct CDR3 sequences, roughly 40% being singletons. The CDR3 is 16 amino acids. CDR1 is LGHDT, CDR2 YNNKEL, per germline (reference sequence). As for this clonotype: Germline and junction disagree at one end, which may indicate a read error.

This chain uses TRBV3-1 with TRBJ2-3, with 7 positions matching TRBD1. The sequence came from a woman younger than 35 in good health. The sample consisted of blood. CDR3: CASSRHRGVSTDAQYF. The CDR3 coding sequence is TGTGCCAGCAGCCGCCACAGGGGCGTCAGCACAGATGCGCAGTATTTT.